One and the same sample provided the 14 T cell receptor beta chains below, sequenced in a study of shared clonotypes between healthy human individuals. Using immunoSEQ multiplex PCR, the repertoire was profiled, and TCRdb retains in-frame clones only, with some absent. Of approximately 2.4 million clones detected, approximately 95% appear once; the ten largest clones hold over 0.1%. The sample taken for sequencing was naive CD4+ T cells sorted from blood. Indicated subset: CD45RA+ positively selected. These receptors were obtained from a man younger than 35 in good health.

As regards this clone: The sample carries other DNA sequences with the same CDR3. The V and J genes are TRBV6-5 and TRBJ2-7, with 11 bases aligning to TRBD2. The CDR3 extends over 14 amino acids. CDR1 MNHEY and CDR2 SVGAGI come from the germline V gene. With 7 bases clipped from V and 2 bases from J, the junction kept 4 bases outside the gene matches. CDR3 region: CASIRLAGPYEQYF. CDR3 DNA sequence: TGTGCCAGCATTCGACTAGCGGGGCCCTACGAGCAGTACTTC.

This sequence joins TRBV27 and TRBJ1-5; possibly TRBD1 for D (6 bases). Trimming took 5 bases from V and 3 from J, leaving 14 bases between them. The CDR3 consists of 15 residues. Germline V gives CDR1 MNHEY, CDR2 SMNVEV (reference sequence). The CDR3 sequence: CASSLTGSANQPQHF. In DNA, the CDR3 is TGTGCCAGCAGTCTTACAGGGTCGGCCAATCAGCCCCAGCATTTT.

This rearrangement joins TRBV6-6 to TRBJ2-2; 7 bases map to TRBD1. CDR3 length: 16 amino acids. CDR1 and CDR2 (germline): MNHNY, SVGAGI (reference sequence). With V trimmed by 5 bases and J by 5 bases, 11 bases remained unmatched. This chain's CDR3 is CASSTGTDPGTGELFF. In nucleotides, the CDR3 is TGTGCCAGCAGTACAGGGACAGACCCGGGGACCGGGGAGCTGTTTTTT.

CDR3: CASSRTGGTETQYF. Here the CDR3 DNA reads TGCGCCAGCAGCCGGACAGGGGGCACGGAGACCCAGTACTTC. The rearrangement links TRBV4-1 to TRBJ2-5, with 11 bases matching TRBD1. This CDR3 comprises 14 residues. Germline values: CDR1 MGHRA, CDR2 YSYEKL. J lost 5 bases, V lost 4 bases, and 3 bases had no gene match.

The V and J genes are TRBV7-2 and TRBJ1-1; the D is unclear. This CDR3 contains 15 residues. Trimming removed 1 base at V and 10 bases at J, with 19 bases between. Germline V CDR1 and CDR2: SGHTA, FQGNSA. This CDR3 reads CASSLVSGPGSGAFF. For the CDR3, the DNA is TGTGCCAGCAGCTTAGTTAGTGGGCCTGGAAGCGGAGCTTTCTTT.

This chain joins TRBV7-8 and TRBJ1-2, with 7 bases fitting TRBD1. The CDR3 runs 13 residues. Germline lookup yields CDR1 SGHVS and CDR2 FQNEAQ. V was clipped by 1 base and J by 8 bases; unmatched bases: 4. CDR3 region: CASSLEGAGGYTF. The CDR3, as DNA: TGTGCCAGCAGCTTAGAGGGGGCCGGAGGCTACACCTTC.

The CDR3 coding sequence is TGTGCCATCTGCGATACATCAGGGTCGCGAGGCGAGCAGTACTTC. Its protein is CAICDTSGSRGEQYF. This chain connects TRBV10-3 to TRBJ2-7; tentative D call: TRBD1 (5 bases). From germline, CDR1 is ENHRY and CDR2 SYGVKD. V dropped 8 bases and J dropped 6 bases, with 23 bases sitting between them. The CDR3 is 15 residues long.

The V gene is TRBV7-9, the J gene TRBJ2-3; 14 bases match TRBD2. This CDR3 contains 18 residues. The germline gives CDR1 SEHNR, CDR2 FQNEAQ (reference sequence). Losses at the gene ends were 6 bases for V and 3 bases for J; bases not matched to a gene: 11. The CDR3 spells CASSPGTSGRMETDTQYF. CDR3 DNA sequence: TGTGCCAGCAGTCCCGGGACTAGCGGGAGAATGGAAACAGATACGCAGTATTTT. Filled out from reference TRBV7-9 and TRBJ2-3, the complete variable domain reads DTGVSQNPRHKITKRGQNVTFRCDPISEHNRLYWYRQTLGQGPEFLTYFQNEAQLEKSRLLSDRFSAERPKGSFSTLEIQRTEQGDSAMYLCASSPGTSGRMETDTQYFGPGTRLTVL.

The chain employs TRBV4-3 and TRBJ2-2, with D hard to call. The CDR3 spans 14 residues. CDR1 LGHNA and CDR2 YSLEER come from the germline V gene. V was pared by 0 bases and J by 7 bases, with 9 bases between. This CDR3 is CASSQECCFGELFF. CDR3 coding DNA: TGCGCCAGCAGCCAAGAATGTTGCTTCGGGGAGCTGTTTTTT.

The J gene is TRBJ2-2, the V gene TRBV5-1; 8 bases map to TRBD2. V trimming: 3 bases; J trimming: 4 bases; junction bases outside the gene matches: 11. CDR3 length: 17 amino acids. Germline V gene data show CDR1 as SGHRS and CDR2 as YFSETQ. CDR3 coding DNA: TGCGCCAGCAGCTCTACCGGGACTAGTAAAAGCACCGGGGAGCTGTTTTTT. Residues: CASSSTGTSKSTGELFF.

The V gene is TRBV6-6, the J gene TRBJ2-2; 12 bases match TRBD1. After removal of 8 bases from V and 5 bases from J, the junction contained 9 bases not matched to a gene. Per the germline V gene, CDR1 is MNHNY and CDR2 is SVGAGI (reference sequence). This CDR3 comprises 16 residues. CDR3 in amino acids: CASQTGTGGWTGELFF. CDR3 sequence (DNA): TGTGCCAGCCAAACCGGGACAGGGGGCTGGACCGGGGAGCTGTTTTTT.

J is TRBJ2-7 and V is TRBV6-4; no definite D call. CDR3 length: 14 residues. Germline-derived CDR1 and CDR2 are MRHNA and SNTAGT. The V gene lost 2 bases and the J gene lost 3 bases, with 11 bases spanning the gap. The CDR3 DNA reads TGTGCCAGCAGTGACAGCAACCGAGGCTACGAGCAGTACTTC. Translating it yields CASSDSNRGYEQYF.

V usage is TRBV7-2 and J usage is TRBJ1-2; 7 bases are shared with TRBD1. Per the germline V gene, CDR1 is SGHTA and CDR2 is FQGNSA. CDR3 length: 15 residues. V dropped 0 bases and J dropped 4; count of bases not matched to a gene: 5. This CDR3 is CASSLAPQGSYGYTF. The CDR3 bases are TGTGCCAGCAGCTTAGCGCCACAGGGGTCCTATGGCTACACCTTC.

The rearrangement joins TRBV5-1 to TRBJ2-3; 10 bases line up with TRBD2. The J segment lost 3 bases and the V segment lost 3 bases, leaving 4 bases of the junction unmatched. This CDR3 contains 15 residues. The germline V gene has CDR1 SGHRS and CDR2 YFSETQ. In DNA, the CDR3 is TGCGCCAGCAGCTCCAGCGGGGGGGTGACAGATACGCAGTATTTT. Its translation is CASSSSGGVTDTQYF.